This entry is about one TCR beta chain. This CDR3 comprises 17 residues. With 1 base clipped from V and 3 bases from J, the junction kept 9 bases outside the gene matches. Germline values: CDR1 SEHNR, CDR2 FQNEAQ (reference sequence). Profiled with immunoSEQ multiplex PCR; TCRdb holds only in-frame clones, not every one. The sample shows under 65,000 clones, 80% to 90% of them seen only once. This sample stems from a study of blood T cell repertoires in COVID-19. At the level of the study: Donors in the United States, Italy and Spain gave samples during acute or convalescent COVID-19.

This sequence was found in a human donor in a cohort sampled during active COVID-19. The sequenced sample consisted of peripheral blood. V and J are TRBV7-9 and TRBJ1-5; TRBD1 aligns across 7 bases. The CDR3 loop is CASSLGGPTGLNQPQHF. The CDR3 bases are TGTGCCAGCAGCTTAGGGGGCCCGACAGGGCTCAATCAGCCCCAGCATTTT. Drawing the rest from reference TRBV7-9 and TRBJ1-5, the complete variable domain is DTGVSQNPRHKITKRGQNVTFRCDPISEHNRLYWYRQTLGQGPEFLTYFQNEAQLEKSRLLSDRFSAERPKGSFSTLEIQRTEQGDSAMYLCASSLGGPTGLNQPQHFGDGTRLSIL.